What follows is one T cell receptor (beta chain) and its context. Its specificity is not known. It was by 5' RACE with UMI labels that the TRB cDNA libraries were prepared. No DNA is given; TCRdb re-called the 5' RACE reads and lists each CDR3 protein once. This listing includes under 85,000 distinct CDR3 sequences. The CDR3 contains 16 residues. Germline V gene lookup returns CDR1 SGHAT and CDR2 FQNNGV. This specimen belongs to a study of CXCR3-negative and CXCR3-positive naive CD8 T cells. The study's findings and limits: Once cells were cryopreserved, CXCR3 expression went down partly, and most assays used fresh PBMCs.

V is TRBV11-2 and J is TRBJ2-7; TCRdb's D gene call, TRBD2, goes unchecked for lack of DNA. The sequence was collected from a human donor in good health. Some clones in this sample may be carry-over from other donors' samples. The specimen sequenced was naive CXCR3- CD8+ T cells from blood. Indicated subset: CD45RO-CCR7+CD27+CD95- naive CD8+ T cells lacking CXCR3 (TNR3-). The CDR3 loop is CASSLELAGLSYEQYF.